A single sample is the source of the 2 T cell receptor beta chains below, sequenced in a study of cytomegalovirus exposure and HLA in healthy donors (dated by TCRdb to about 2017). Receptors were amplified or captured by the immunoSEQ multiplex PCR assay. Here the immuneACCESS table is served through TCRdb, limited to in-frame sequences with V and J called. Missing clones are a known gap in these copies; in checked studies unresolved V genes cover under half, and the rest lacks a known reason. The sample profile shows over 200,000 clones; around 86% of them were found once. The ten most abundant clones make up 1.5% to 2.5% of the sample. The source material was PBMCs. The receptors here all came from a young woman in good health and CMV-seropositive.

The chain is built from TRBV6-6 and TRBJ1-2, with a possible D match to TRBD1 (5 bases). Germline V lookup: CDR1 MNHNY, CDR2 SVGAGI (reference sequence). The CDR3 consists of 16 residues. V was shortened by 5 bases and J by 0 bases, with 16 bases between the two germline ends. Here the CDR3 reads CASSNPRVGANYGYTF. In nucleotides, the CDR3 is TGTGCCAGCAGTAACCCCAGGGTAGGGGCTAACTATGGCTACACCTTC.

This clone showed up just once. The chain is built from TRBV10-3 and TRBJ1-1; TRBD1 is a possible D gene (5 bases). V lost 3 bases and J 7 bases, leaving 15 bases between the germline ends. There are 14 residues in the CDR3. CDR1 is ENHRY, CDR2 SYGVKD, per germline. The DNA of the CDR3 is TGTGCCATCAGTGACCGAAAGACAGAAGTTGAAGCTTTCTTT. It specifies CAISDRKTEVEAFF.